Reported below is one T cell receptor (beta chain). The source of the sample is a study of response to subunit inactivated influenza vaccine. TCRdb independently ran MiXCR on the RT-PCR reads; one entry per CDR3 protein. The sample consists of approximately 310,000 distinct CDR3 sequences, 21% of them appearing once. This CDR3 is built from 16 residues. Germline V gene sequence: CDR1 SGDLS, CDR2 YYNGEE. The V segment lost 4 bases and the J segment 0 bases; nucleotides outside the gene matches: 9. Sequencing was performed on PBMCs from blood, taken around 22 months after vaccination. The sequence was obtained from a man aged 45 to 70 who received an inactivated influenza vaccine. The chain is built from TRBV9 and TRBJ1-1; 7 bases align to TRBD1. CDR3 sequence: CASSPRTGAMNTEAFF. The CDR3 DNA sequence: TGTGCCAGCAGCCCTCGGACAGGAGCCATGAACACTGAAGCTTTCTTT. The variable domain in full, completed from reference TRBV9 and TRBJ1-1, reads DSGVTQTPKHLITATGQRVTLRCSPRSGDLSVYWYQQSLDQGLQFLIQYYNGEERAKGNILERFSAQQFPDLHSELNLSSLELGDSALYFCASSPRTGAMNTEAFFGQGTRLTVV.